The subject of this entry is one T cell receptor beta chain. CDR3 size: 18 residues. Trimming cost V 7 bases and J 1 base; bases outside gene matches: 12. The germline V gene has CDR1 MDHEN and CDR2 SYDVKM. Only in-frame clones appear in the TCRdb table, and some are missing; sequencing was by immunoSEQ multiplex PCR. The data hold under 500,000 clones, with 87% observed a single time. The sample comes from a study of blood T cell repertoires in COVID-19. The overall study: From the United States, Italy and Spain came samples of acute and convalescent COVID-19. PBMCs, B-cell-depleted T cells, or T cells provided the cDNA or gDNA that made up the material.

Sequencing was carried out using PBMCs or T cells enriched from blood (not recorded which). The rearrangement links TRBV28 to TRBJ2-2; 10 bases are shared with TRBD2. This clonotype was sampled from a young woman with acute COVID-19. Written as DNA, the CDR3 is TGTGCCAGCATAGGTAGCGGGAGGACCCCTTTGAACACCGGGGAGCTGTTTTTT. Amino acids: CASIGSGRTPLNTGELFF.